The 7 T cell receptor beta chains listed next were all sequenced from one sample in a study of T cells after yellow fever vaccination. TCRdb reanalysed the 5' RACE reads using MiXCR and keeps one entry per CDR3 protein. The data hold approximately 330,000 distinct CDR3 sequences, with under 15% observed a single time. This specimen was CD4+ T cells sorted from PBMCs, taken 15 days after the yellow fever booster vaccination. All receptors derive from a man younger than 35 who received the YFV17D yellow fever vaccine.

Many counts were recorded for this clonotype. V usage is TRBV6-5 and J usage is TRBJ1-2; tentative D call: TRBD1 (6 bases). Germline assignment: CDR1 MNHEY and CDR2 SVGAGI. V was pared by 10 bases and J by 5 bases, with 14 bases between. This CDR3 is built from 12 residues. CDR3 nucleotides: TGTGCCACCCTGCGGGACAAGTATGGCTACACCTTC. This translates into CATLRDKYGYTF.

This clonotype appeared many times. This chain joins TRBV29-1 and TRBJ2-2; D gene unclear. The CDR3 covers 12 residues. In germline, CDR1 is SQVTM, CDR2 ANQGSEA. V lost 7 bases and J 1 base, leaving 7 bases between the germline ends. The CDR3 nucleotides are TGCAGCGCCCGTCGGAACACCGGGGAGCTGTTTTTT. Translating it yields CSARRNTGELFF.

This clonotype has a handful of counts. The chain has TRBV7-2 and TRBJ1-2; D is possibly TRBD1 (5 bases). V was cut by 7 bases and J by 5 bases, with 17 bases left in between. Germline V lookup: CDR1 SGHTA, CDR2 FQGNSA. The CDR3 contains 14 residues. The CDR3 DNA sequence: TGTGCCAGCACCCGATCCCCGACAGAATATGGCTACACCTTC. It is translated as CASTRSPTEYGYTF.

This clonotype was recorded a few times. The CDR3 nucleotides read TGTGCCAGCAGTTACTCGAATCCGGGCAGGGGTGATGAAAAACTGTTTTTT. It yields the protein CASSYSNPGRGDEKLFF. This chain uses TRBV6-5 with TRBJ1-4; the D gene is possibly TRBD1 (6 bases). CDR1 MNHEY and CDR2 SVGAGI come from the germline V gene. The CDR3 length is 17 residues. V shed 0 bases and J shed 6 bases, with 17 bases lying between them.

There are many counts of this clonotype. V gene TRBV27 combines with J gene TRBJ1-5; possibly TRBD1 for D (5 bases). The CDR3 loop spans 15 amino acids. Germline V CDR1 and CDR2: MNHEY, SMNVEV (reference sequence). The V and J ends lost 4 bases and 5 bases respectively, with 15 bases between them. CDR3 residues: CASSSGQPSYQPQHF. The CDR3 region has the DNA TGTGCCAGCAGTTCGGGGCAGCCATCCTATCAGCCCCAGCATTTT.

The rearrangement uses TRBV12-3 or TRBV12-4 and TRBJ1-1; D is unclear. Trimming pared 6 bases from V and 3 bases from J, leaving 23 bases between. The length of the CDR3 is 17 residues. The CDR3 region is CASRSPISLRGDTEAFF. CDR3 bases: TGTGCCAGCAGATCCCCCATCTCACTCCGTGGGGACACTGAAGCTTTCTTT.

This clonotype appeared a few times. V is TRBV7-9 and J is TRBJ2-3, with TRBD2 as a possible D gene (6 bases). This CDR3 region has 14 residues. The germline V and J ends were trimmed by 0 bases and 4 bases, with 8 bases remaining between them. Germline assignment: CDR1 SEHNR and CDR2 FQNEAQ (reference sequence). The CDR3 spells CASSLAGEADTQYF. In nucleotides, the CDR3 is TGTGCCAGCAGCTTAGCAGGGGAGGCAGATACGCAGTATTTT.